The text below deals with one T cell receptor (beta chain). These data come from a study of control samples from healthy donors and cancer patients. CDR1 is ENHRY, CDR2 SYGVKD, per germline. Between the trimmed V and J ends, which lost 0 bases and 3 bases, there was a span of 11 bases. The CDR3 runs 15 residues. Repertoires were generated with immunoSEQ multiplex PCR, while TCRdb's copy carries only in-frame clones and drops some. This table has 120,000 to 150,000 clones, about 91% appearing once. The TCR originated in a man aged 25-45 years in good health. V and J are TRBV10-3 and TRBJ1-2; weak D call: TRBD1 (5 bases). The sample consisted of blood. The CDR3 nucleotides read TGTGCCATCAGTGAGTCGAGCTCGGGGGACTATGGCTACACCTTC. As protein: CAISESSSGDYGYTF.